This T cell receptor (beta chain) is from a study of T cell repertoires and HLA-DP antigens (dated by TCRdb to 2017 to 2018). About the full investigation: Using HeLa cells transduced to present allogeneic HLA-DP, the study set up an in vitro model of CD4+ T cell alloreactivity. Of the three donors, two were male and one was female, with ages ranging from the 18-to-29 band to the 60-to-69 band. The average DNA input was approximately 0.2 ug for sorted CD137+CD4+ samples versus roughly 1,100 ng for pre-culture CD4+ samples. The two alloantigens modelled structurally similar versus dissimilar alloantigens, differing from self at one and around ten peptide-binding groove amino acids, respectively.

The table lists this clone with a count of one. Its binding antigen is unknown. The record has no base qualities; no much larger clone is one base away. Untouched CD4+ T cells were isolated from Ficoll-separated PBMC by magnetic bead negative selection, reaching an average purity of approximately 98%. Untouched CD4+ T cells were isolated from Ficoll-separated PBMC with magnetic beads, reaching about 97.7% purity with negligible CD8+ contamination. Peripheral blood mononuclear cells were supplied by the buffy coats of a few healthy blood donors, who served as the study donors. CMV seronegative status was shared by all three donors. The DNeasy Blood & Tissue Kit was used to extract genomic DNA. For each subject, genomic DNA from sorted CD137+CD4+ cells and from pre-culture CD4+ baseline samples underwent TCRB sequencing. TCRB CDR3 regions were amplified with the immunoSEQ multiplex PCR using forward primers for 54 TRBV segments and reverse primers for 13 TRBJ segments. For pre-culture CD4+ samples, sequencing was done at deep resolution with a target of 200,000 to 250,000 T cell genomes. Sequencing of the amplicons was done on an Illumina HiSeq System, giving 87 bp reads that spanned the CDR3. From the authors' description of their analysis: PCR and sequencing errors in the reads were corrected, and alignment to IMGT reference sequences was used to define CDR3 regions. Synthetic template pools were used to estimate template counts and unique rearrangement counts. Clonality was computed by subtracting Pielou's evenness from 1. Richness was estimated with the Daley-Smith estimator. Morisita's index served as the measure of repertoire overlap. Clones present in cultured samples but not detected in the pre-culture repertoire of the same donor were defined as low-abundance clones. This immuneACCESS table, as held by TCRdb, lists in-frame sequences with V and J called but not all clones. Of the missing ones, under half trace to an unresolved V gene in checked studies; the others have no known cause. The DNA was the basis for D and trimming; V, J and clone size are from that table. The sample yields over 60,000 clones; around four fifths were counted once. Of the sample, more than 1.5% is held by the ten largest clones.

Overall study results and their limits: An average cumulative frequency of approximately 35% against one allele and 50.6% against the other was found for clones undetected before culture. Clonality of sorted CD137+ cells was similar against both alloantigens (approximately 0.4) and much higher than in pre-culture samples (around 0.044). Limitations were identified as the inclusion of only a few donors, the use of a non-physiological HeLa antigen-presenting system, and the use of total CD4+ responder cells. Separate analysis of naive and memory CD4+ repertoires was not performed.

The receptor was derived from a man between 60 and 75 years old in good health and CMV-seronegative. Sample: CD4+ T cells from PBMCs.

The CDR3 reads CASSLDWTNTQYF. The nucleotide sequence is given as TGTGCCAGCAGCTTAGATTGGACGAATACGCAGTATTTT. The chain couples TRBV11-2 to TRBJ2-3, with an unclear D gene assignment. The CDR3 runs 13 residues from the cysteine to the phenylalanine. Just the 39-base CDR3 DNA is kept, in frame starting at base 1. V is pared back by 0 bases and J by 7 bases, with 8 bases lying between the germline termini. The germline V gene sets CDR1 to SGHAT and CDR2 to FQNNGV.